The next 11 T cell receptor beta chains were all read from a single sample in a study of T cells in Graves' hyperthyroidism and ophthalmopathy. RNA transcripts served as the template for amplifying TCR beta CDR3 regions. TCR CDR3 underwent first-round RT-PCR with the HTBI primer set. One entry per CDR3 protein results from TCRdb running MiXCR on the multiplex PCR reads. The repertoire holds approximately 260,000 distinct CDR3 sequences, roughly 15% seen once, with 30% in the top ten. The sequencing sample was made of blood. The receptors originated from a woman aged 50 to 60 with Graves' hyperthyroidism that later progressed to Graves' ophthalmopathy.

The chain carries TRBV11-2 and TRBJ2-2; D is ambiguous. This CDR3 comprises 13 residues. The ends were cut back, 5 bases at V and 8 bases at J, with 12 bases in the middle. The germline gives CDR1 SGHAT, CDR2 FQNNGV. The CDR3 region has the DNA TGTGCCAGCAGCCCGGTGGTATCTGGGGAGCTGTTTTTT. This encodes CASSPVVSGELFF.

Remarks on this clonotype: A much larger clone is a single base away; this may be a read error. In this CDR3 the conserved last residue, phenylalanine or tryptophan, is missing, so a read error is likely. The CDR3 coding sequence is TGCGCCAGCAGCGCCACCGGGACCCAGTACCTC. Translated: CASSATGTQYL. This rearrangement joins TRBV5-1 to TRBJ2-5; no reliable D call. This CDR3 has 11 amino acids. The V gene lost 4 bases and the J gene lost 7 bases, with 8 bases spanning the gap. CDR1 SGHRS and CDR2 YFSETQ come from the germline V gene.

V and J are TRBV4-1 and TRBJ2-7; TRBD1 or TRBD2 may be the D gene (5 bases each). The V and J ends lost 3 bases and 3 bases respectively, with 18 bases between them. The germline CDR1 and CDR2 sequences are MGHRA and YSYEKL. This CDR3 has 16 amino acids. CDR3 protein: CASSHFGRDRNYEQYF. CDR3 nucleotide sequence: TGCGCCAGCAGCCACTTCGGTCGGGACCGAAACTACGAGCAGTACTTC.

This clonotype was observed at least ten times. This sequence joins TRBV11-2 and TRBJ2-4; perhaps D is TRBD1 or TRBD2 (5 bases each). Trimming cost V 5 bases and J 5 bases, with 13 bases left between them. There are 14 residues in the CDR3. The germline V gene encodes CDR1 SGHAT and CDR2 FQNNGV. The CDR3 DNA sequence: TGTGCCAGCAGCCTCGGGATGGGACAAAACATTCAGTACTTC. It codes for CASSLGMGQNIQYF.

This clonotype was counted many times. V is TRBV28 and J is TRBJ2-5; no clear D. The CDR3 runs 13 residues. With 6 bases removed from V and 5 bases from J, the gap between germline ends came to 13 bases. The germline CDR1 and CDR2 sequences are MDHEN and SYDVKM. The DNA for the CDR3 is TGTGCCAGCAGGCCTCAGGTGCTGGAGACCCAGTACTTC. Residues: CASRPQVLETQYF.

This clonotype was observed many times. V gene TRBV7-9 combines with J gene TRBJ1-1, with 9 bases identical to TRBD1. The germline gives CDR1 SEHNR, CDR2 FQNEAQ (reference sequence). There are 16 residues in the CDR3. The ends lost 4 bases at V and 11 bases at J; junction bases unmatched: 17. The CDR3 reads CASSWDYRGPSEVAFF. CDR3 nucleotides: TGTGCCAGCAGCTGGGATTACAGGGGGCCTTCCGAGGTGGCTTTCTTT.

The CDR3 DNA follows: TGCGCCAGCTGCCCGACTAGCGGGAGCTACGAGCAGTACTTC. It encodes CASCPTSGSYEQYF. This chain uses TRBV5-1 with TRBJ2-7; 12 bases line up with TRBD2. The CDR3 spans 14 residues. Germline-derived CDR1 and CDR2 are SGHRS and YFSETQ. Germline trimming cut 7 bases from V and 3 bases from J; bases unmatched to any gene: 5.

This clonotype was counted many times. The V call is TRBV20-1, the J call TRBJ1-1, with D possibly matching TRBD1 (6 bases). The CDR3 totals 14 residues. Trimming took off 3 bases at V and 3 bases at J, with 14 bases between the two ends. Per germline, CDR1 DFQATT and CDR2 SNEGSKA (reference sequence). The CDR3 sequence: CSARKGPGDTEAFF. The CDR3, as DNA: TGCAGTGCTAGGAAAGGCCCAGGGGACACTGAAGCTTTCTTT.

The chain employs TRBV4-1 and TRBJ2-1; 12 nucleotides match TRBD2. The CDR3 totals 18 residues. The germline V gene encodes CDR1 MGHRA and CDR2 YSYEKL. Trimming cost V 3 bases and J 6 bases; bases outside gene matches: 12. CDR3 nucleotide sequence: TGCGCCAGCAGCCACCCGGACGGACTAGCGGGGAGGCGCAATGAGCAGTTCTTC. Translating gives CASSHPDGLAGRRNEQFF.

This clonotype has ten or more counts. V and J are TRBV11-1 and TRBJ2-5, with 7 nucleotides matching TRBD2. CDR1 is SGHAT, CDR2 FQDESV, per germline (reference sequence). The V gene end was trimmed by 7 bases and the J gene end by 4 bases; junction bases not matched to a gene: 12. The length of the CDR3 is 15 residues. The CDR3 here is CASTLGRSSGETQYF. As DNA, the CDR3 is TGTGCCAGCACCCTGGGGAGGTCTAGCGGAGAGACCCAGTACTTC. Together with reference TRBV11-1 and TRBJ2-5, the CDR3 gives the full variable domain: EAEVAQSPRYKITEKSQAVAFWCDPISGHATLYWYRQILGQGPELLVQFQDESVVDDSQLPKDRFSAERLKGVDSTLKIQPAELGDSAMYLCASTLGRSSGETQYFGPGTRLLVL.

This clonotype was picked up many times. The chain recombines TRBV5-1 with TRBJ1-4; weak D call: TRBD1 (5 bases). The CDR3 is 16 amino acids. Germline values: CDR1 SGHRS, CDR2 YFSETQ. The V and J ends lost 4 bases and 2 bases respectively, with 15 bases between them. The CDR3 DNA is TGCGCCAGCAGCACCAACTCGGGGCGGACTAATGAAAAACTGTTTTTT. Its protein product is CASSTNSGRTNEKLFF.